This entry features one T cell receptor (beta chain) sequence. Which antigen it targets is not known. No per-base quality is available; no much larger clone lies one base away. The data originate from a study of T cell responses to AZD1222 COVID-19 vaccine (dated by TCRdb to the early 2020s). Regarding the complete study: AZD1222 recipients given second doses at about 4 weeks or at about 12 weeks were pooled, since spike-specific TCR depth and breadth were not found to differ between the two schedules. Trial participants were enrolled by age into subgroups of 18-55, 56-69 and 70-plus years, and 148, 28 and 57 TCR-sequenced participants, respectively, were included in these subgroups. A total of 230 to 250 trial participants underwent TCR sequencing, of whom roughly 210 had received two doses of AZD1222 and around 25 had received two doses of the MenACWY control vaccine.

Taken with the paper, the label for time point translates to: baseline before first vaccination. Vaccinee samples came from UK trials COV001 and COV002, including a single-blind randomized controlled phase 2/3 trial of AZD1222 (ChAdOx1 nCoV-19) in healthy adults. For TCRbeta chain sequencing, PBMC samples were collected from trial participants at day 0 and at day 28 after the second dose. The paper's findings and limits, for the study overall: Vaccine-associated CD4 TCRs spanned the whole spike protein, with dominant responses in regions 160-218 and 743-854. Because no samples from the day 14 peak response were available, repertoires could be characterized only after the peak T cell response. Reportedly, almost half of the unique spike-specific TCRs recognized epitopes lying outside the regions that are mutated in the B.1.351 and B.1.1.7 variants. Conclusions about previously exposed vaccinees were limited because only a handful of AZD1222 recipients were SARS-CoV-2 seropositive at baseline. Participants were mostly white British, with more females than males. The authors suggested clonal diversity may have been underestimated. After two AZD1222 doses, both the breadth and the depth of spike-specific TCRs were significantly higher than at day 0 and than in MenACWY recipients. In the small 56-69-year group, the increase in depth fell short of significance, most likely because of low power.

CDR1 and CDR2 (SGHAT, FQNNGV) derive from the germline V gene. V is cut by 5 bases and J by 3 bases, and the space between the germline ends is 11 bases. The CDR3 runs 15 amino acids, cysteine and phenylalanine included. Left in the record is the CDR3 DNA by itself, 45 bases read in frame from the first base. The CDR3 regions of human TCRbeta chains were analyzed by immunosequencing. As for the original processing: Repertoire TCRs were checked for matches against a reference library of SARS-CoV-2-specific TCRs that had been generated using the MIRA antigen-specificity platform. Breadth was defined as the fraction of unique TCRs that were SARS-CoV-2-associated, and depth was defined as the fraction of total T cells that were SARS-CoV-2-associated. Using the MIRA data, each spike-specific TCR was mapped to the spike region that the TCR reacts to and placed in a CD4 or CD8 class. Log10-transformed breadth and depth values were compared by one-way ANOVA with Sidak's multiple comparisons tests. The source is immuneACCESS, and TCRdb retained only in-frame sequences with V and J called. Part of the clones is not carried over; for the studies checked, unresolved V genes explain less than half of this, and the remainder is unexplained. V and J calls and clone size come straight from that table; D and trimming were deduced from the DNA. Here the sample has around 89,000 clones; 65% to 90% occur a single time. Roughly 10% of the sample lies in the top ten.

Source: peripheral blood, taken on day 0 of AZD1222 vaccination. The TCR sequence derives from an adult in good health. The receptor chain draws on TRBV11-2 and TRBJ1-6, and the D gene may be TRBD1, 5 bases matching. The nucleotide sequence is given as TGTGCCAGCAGCGCCTACAGGAGCTATAATTCACCCCTCCACTTT. Translated, this gives CASSAYRSYNSPLHF. Supplemented by the reference TRBV11-2 and TRBJ1-6 proteins around the CDR3, the complete variable domain is EAGVAQSPRYKIIEKRQSVAFWCNPISGHATLYWYQQILGQGPKLLIQFQNNGVVDDSQLPKDRFSAERLKGVDSTLKIQPAKLEDSAVYLCASSAYRSYNSPLHFGNGTRLTVT.